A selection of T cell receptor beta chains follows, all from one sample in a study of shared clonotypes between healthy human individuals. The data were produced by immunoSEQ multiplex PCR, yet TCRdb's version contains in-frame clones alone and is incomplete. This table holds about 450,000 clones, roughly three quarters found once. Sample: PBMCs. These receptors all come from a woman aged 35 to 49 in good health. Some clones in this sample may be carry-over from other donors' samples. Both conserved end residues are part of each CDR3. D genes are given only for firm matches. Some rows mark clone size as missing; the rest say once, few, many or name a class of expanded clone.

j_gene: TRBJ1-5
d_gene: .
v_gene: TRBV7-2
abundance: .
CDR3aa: CASSEDRTYQPQHF
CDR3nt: TGTGCCAGCAGCGAAGACAGGACGTATCAGCCCCAGCATTTT

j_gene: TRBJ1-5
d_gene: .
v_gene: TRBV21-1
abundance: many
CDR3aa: CASSKVGTGVVLGNQPQHF
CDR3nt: TGTGCCAGCAGCAAAGTGGGGACAGGGGTAGTATTGGGCAATCAGCCCCAGCATTTT

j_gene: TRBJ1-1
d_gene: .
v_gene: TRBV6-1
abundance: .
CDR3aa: CASIEVRDRAFF
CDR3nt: TGTGCCAGCATTGAAGTCAGGGATAGGGCTTTCTTT

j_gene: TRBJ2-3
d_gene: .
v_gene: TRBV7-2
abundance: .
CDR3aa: CASTLLGAGFTQYF
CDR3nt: TGTGCCAGCACCCTACTGGGGGCGGGCTTTACGCAGTATTTT

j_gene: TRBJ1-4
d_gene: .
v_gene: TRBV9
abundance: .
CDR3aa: CASSRSQGEKLFF
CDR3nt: TGTGCCAGCAGTCGTAGCCAGGGTGAAAAACTGTTTTTT

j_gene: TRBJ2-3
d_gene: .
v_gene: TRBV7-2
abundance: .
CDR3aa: CASSLAAGHTDTQYF
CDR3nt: TGTGCCAGCAGCTTAGCAGCGGGACACACAGATACGCAGTATTTT

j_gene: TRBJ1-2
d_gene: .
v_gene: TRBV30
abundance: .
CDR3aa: CAWSINGGYGYTF
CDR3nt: TGTGCCTGGAGTATAAATGGGGGCTATGGCTACACCTTC

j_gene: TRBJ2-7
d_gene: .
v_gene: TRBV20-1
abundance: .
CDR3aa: CSAVPSYEQYF
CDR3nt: TGCAGTGCGGTTCCTTCCTACGAGCAGTACTTC

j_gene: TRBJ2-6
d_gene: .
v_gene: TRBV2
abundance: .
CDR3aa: CASFPFTGANVLTF
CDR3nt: TGTGCCAGCTTTCCTTTCACTGGGGCCAACGTCCTGACTTTC

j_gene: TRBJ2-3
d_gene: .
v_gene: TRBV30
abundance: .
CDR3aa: CAWSPPTDTQYF
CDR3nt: TGTGCCTGGAGTCCCCCGACAGATACGCAGTATTTT

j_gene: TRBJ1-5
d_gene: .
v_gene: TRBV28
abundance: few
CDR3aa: CASSDTQNQPQHF
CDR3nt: TGTGCCAGCTCGGACACTCAAAATCAGCCCCAGCATTTT

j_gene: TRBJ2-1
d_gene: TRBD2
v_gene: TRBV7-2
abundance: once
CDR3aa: CASSVRGSSYNEQFF
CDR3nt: TGTGCCAGCAGCGTCCGCGGGAGCTCCTACAATGAGCAGTTCTTC

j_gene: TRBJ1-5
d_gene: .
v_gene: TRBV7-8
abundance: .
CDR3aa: CASSPQRDSRGQPQHF
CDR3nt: TGTGCCAGCAGCCCTCAGCGGGACTCTCGCGGTCAGCCCCAGCATTTT

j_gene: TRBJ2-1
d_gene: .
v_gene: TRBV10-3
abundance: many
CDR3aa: CAISEPGQEQFF
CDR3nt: TGTGCCATCAGTGAGCCTGGACAGGAGCAGTTCTTC

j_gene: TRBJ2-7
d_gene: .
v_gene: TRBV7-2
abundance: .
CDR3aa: CASSLVSGYEQYF
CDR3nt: TGTGCCAGCAGCTTAGTCTCAGGCTACGAGCAGTACTTC

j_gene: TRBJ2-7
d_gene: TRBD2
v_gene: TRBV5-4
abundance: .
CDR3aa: CASSLGLAGGTEQYF
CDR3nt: TGTGCCAGCAGCTTGGGACTAGCGGGAGGGACCGAGCAGTACTTC

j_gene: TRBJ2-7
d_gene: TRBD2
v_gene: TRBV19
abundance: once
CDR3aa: CASSTLTSAAYEQYF
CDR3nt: TGTGCCAGTAGTACCCTGACTAGCGCGGCCTACGAGCAGTACTTC

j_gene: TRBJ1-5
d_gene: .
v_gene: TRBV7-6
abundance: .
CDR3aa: CASSLARFPTSNQPQHF
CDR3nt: TGTGCCAGCAGTTTAGCGCGGTTCCCGACTAGCAATCAGCCCCAGCATTTT

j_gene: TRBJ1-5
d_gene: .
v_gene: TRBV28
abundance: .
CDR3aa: CANTWQGGQPQHF
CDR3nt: TGTGCCAACACCTGGCAGGGAGGTCAGCCCCAGCATTTT

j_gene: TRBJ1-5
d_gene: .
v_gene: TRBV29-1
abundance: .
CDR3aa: CSVPNTGPLSQPQHF
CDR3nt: TGCAGCGTTCCTAATACAGGGCCACTAAGTCAGCCCCAGCATTTT

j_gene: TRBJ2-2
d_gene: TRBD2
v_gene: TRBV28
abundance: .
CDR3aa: CASRTSGATGELFF
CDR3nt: TGTGCCAGCAGGACTAGCGGGGCCACCGGGGAGCTGTTTTTT

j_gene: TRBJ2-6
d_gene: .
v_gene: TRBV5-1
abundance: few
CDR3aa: CASSQGGSGANVLTF
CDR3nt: TGCGCCAGCAGCCAAGGTGGCTCTGGGGCCAACGTCCTGACTTTC

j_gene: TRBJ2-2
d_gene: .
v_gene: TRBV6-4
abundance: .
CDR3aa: CASSDSFSPNTGELFF
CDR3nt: TGTGCCAGCAGTGACTCGTTTAGCCCGAACACCGGGGAGCTGTTTTTT

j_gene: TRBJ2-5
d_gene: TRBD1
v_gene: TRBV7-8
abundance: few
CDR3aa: CASSRNRGRLETQYF
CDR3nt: TGTGCCAGCAGCCGCAACAGGGGGAGGTTGGAGACCCAGTACTTC

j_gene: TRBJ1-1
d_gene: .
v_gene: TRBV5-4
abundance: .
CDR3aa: CASSPQSGNTEAFF
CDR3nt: TGTGCCAGCAGTCCCCAGAGTGGGAACACTGAAGCTTTCTTT